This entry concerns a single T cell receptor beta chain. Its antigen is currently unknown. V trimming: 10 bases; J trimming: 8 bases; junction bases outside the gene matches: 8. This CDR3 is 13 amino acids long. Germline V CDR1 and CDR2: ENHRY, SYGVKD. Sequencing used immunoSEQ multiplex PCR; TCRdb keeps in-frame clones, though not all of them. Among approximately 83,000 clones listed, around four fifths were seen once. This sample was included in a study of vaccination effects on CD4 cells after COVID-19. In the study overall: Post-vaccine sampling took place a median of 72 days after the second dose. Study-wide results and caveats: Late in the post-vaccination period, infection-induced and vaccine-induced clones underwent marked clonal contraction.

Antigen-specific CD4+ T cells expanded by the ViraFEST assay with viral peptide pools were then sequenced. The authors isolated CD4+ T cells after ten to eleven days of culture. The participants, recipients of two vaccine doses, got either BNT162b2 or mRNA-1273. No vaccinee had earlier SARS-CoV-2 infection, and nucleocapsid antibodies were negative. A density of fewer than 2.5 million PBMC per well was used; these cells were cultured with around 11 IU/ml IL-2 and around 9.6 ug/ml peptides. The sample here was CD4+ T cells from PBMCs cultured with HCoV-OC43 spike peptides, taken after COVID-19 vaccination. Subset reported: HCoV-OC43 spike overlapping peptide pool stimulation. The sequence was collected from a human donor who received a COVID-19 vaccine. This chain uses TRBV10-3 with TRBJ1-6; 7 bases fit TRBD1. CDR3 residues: CATATGSDSPLHF. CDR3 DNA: TGTGCCACCGCGACAGGGTCGGATTCACCCCTCCACTTT.